This T cell receptor beta chain originates from a study of breast tumors, draining lymph nodes, adjacent tissues. This clonotype was observed at least ten times. Antigen specificity is unknown. MiXCR, run by TCRdb on the multiplex PCR reads, gives a single entry per CDR3 protein. The data show about 140,000 distinct CDR3 sequences, approximately 32% seen once. Breast cancer patients provided tissue from their axillary draining lymph nodes. The CDR3 has 16 residues. CDR1 and CDR2 (germline): SEHNR, FQNEAQ (reference sequence). The trim removed 1 base at V and 1 base at J, leaving 4 bases unmatched. Findings and caveats of the study: Tumor T cell lymph node origin was a supported hypothesis, not proven.

Sequences were obtained from axillary lymph node tissue. The clonotype comes from a female donor with breast cancer. Some clones in this sample may be carry-over from other donors' samples. The chain uses TRBV7-9 and TRBJ2-5, with TRBD1 matching over 9 bases. CDR3 sequence: CASSLGTGAVQETQYF. In DNA, the CDR3 is TGTGCCAGCAGCTTAGGGACAGGGGCAGTCCAAGAGACCCAGTACTTC.